Listed here are 5 T cell receptor beta chains from one sample, sequenced in a study of blood T cell repertoires in COVID-19. Libraries were prepared by immunoSEQ multiplex PCR; TCRdb keeps only in-frame clonotypes and omits some of them. The sample includes approximately 220,000 clones, roughly 80% of them seen just once. Material: peripheral blood. These receptors originate from a woman of 80 years or more with acute or convalescent COVID-19.

This chain uses TRBV7-3 with TRBJ2-4; D is unclear. CDR1 and CDR2 from the germline V gene are SGHTA and FQGTGA. V gave up 5 bases and J gave up 0 bases, with 14 bases separating them. CDR3 length: 16 residues. CDR3 bases: TGTGCCAGCAGCGCCCAACACCGAATAGCCAAAAACATTCAGTACTTC. It codes for CASSAQHRIAKNIQYF.

The chain couples TRBV29-1 to TRBJ1-5, with TRBD1 matching 7 bases. Germline V gives CDR1 SQVTM, CDR2 ANQGSEA. The CDR3 loop spans 13 amino acids. Germline trimming cut 4 bases from V and 5 bases from J; bases unmatched to any gene: 5. The chain's CDR3 is CSVGQGTDQPQHF. The CDR3 DNA is TGCAGCGTTGGACAGGGCACGGATCAGCCCCAGCATTTT.

This clone was found once. This chain uses TRBV19 with TRBJ1-6; 8 bases fit TRBD1. The CDR3 is 14 residues long. The germline V gene has CDR1 LNHDA and CDR2 SQIVND (reference sequence). V shed 9 bases, J shed 10 bases, and the junction held 11 bases outside the gene matches. CDR3 residues: CARILNDRGSPLHF. In DNA form, the CDR3 reads TGTGCCAGGATCCTAAATGACAGGGGCTCACCCCTCCACTTT.

The chain recombines TRBV21-1 with TRBJ1-5; the D call TRBD1 from the table was never checked on the DNA. TRBV21-1 counts as a pseudogene. The CDR3 consists of 14 residues. This CDR3 is CASSLGQGRQPQHF. The CDR3 DNA is TGTGCCAGCAGCCTCGGACAGGGCCGTCAGCCCCAGCATTTT.

The gene calls are TRBV5-1 and TRBJ1-4; D gene ambiguous. CDR1 and CDR2 from the germline V gene are SGHRS and YFSETQ. The V gene lost 4 bases and the J gene lost 6 bases, with 16 bases spanning the gap. The CDR3 sequence is 15 residues long. CDR3 loop: CASSPLDGVDEKLFF. The DNA for the CDR3 is TGCGCCAGCAGCCCTCTAGACGGAGTCGATGAAAAACTGTTTTTT. The whole variable domain, filled in from reference TRBV5-1 and TRBJ1-4, reads KAGVTQTPRYLIKTRGQQVTLSCSPISGHRSVSWYQQTPGQGLQFLFEYFSETQRNKGNFPGRFSGRQFSNSRSEMNVSTLELGDSALYLCASSPLDGVDEKLFFGSGTQLSVL.